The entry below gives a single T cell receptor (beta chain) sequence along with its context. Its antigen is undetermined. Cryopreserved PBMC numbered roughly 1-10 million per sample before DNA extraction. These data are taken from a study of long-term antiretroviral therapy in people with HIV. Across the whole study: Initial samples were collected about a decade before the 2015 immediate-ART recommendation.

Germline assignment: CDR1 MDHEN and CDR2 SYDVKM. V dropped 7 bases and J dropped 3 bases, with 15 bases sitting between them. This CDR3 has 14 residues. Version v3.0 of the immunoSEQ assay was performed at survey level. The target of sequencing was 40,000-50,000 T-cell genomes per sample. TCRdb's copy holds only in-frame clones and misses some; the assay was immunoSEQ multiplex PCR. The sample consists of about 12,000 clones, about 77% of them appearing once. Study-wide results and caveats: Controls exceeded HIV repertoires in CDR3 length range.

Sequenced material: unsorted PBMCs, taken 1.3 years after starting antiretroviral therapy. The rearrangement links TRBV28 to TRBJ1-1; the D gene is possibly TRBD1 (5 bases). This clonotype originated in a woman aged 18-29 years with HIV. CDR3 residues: CASNTIGEDTEAFF. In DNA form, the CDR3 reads TGTGCCAGCAACACCATAGGGGAAGACACTGAAGCTTTCTTT.